A selection of T cell receptor beta chains follows, all from one sample in a study of T cells after somatic rescue of genetic block. Profiled with immunoSEQ multiplex PCR; TCRdb holds only in-frame clones, not every one. The sample gives nearly 10,000 clones, around 70% of which show up once; around a fifth is in the top ten. Material: peripheral blood mononuclear cells (PBMCs). These TCRs come from a boy between 10 and 17 years old. Each CDR3 is given with its conserved first and last residue.

TRBV4-1	TRBJ2-7	CASSQEAGTSFYEQYF
TRBV4-2	TRBJ2-1	CASSEENGGGRYNEQFF
TRBV19	TRBJ1-1	CASSIWGVEAFF
TRBV15	TRBJ2-1	CATETSGRVPYNEQFF
TRBV7-6	TRBJ1-4	CASRATPRDRGNEKLFF
TRBV15	TRBJ2-7	CATSMPTGTSGSLSYEQYF
TRBV5-8	TRBJ2-3	CASSAGLRDTQYF
TRBV6-5	TRBJ2-7	CASRMSYEQYF
TRBV5-4	TRBJ2-1	CASSLNQAVSYNEQFF
TRBV4-2	TRBJ2-1	CASSQDIGSSYNEQFF
TRBV7-8	TRBJ1-2	CASSLAPDYGYTF
TRBV5-6	TRBJ1-1	CASSLDRNTEAFF
TRBV9	TRBJ2-7	CASSVGNGGPYEQYF
TRBV7-9	TRBJ2-7	CASSLRPDGTYEQYF
TRBV27	TRBJ1-4	CASSYLGTGNEKLFF
TRBV11-3	TRBJ2-5	CASSLKGGFQETQYF
TRBV7-9	TRBJ2-3	CASSLQGAQYF
TRBV12-2	TRBJ1-6	CASRLEGARNSPLHF
TRBV11-2	TRBJ2-7	CASSLVSEQYF
TRBV27	TRBJ1-4	CASSLYPLNINEKLFF
TRBV5-6	TRBJ2-3	CASSWDIWGTDTQYF
TRBV19	TRBJ2-7	CASSIDAGPQSYEQYF
TRBV7-9	TRBJ2-5	CASSLGPRPVETQYF
TRBV27	TRBJ1-1	CASSFNRQNTEAFF
TRBV4-1	TRBJ2-3	CASSPTGGGLDTQYF
TRBV4-3	TRBJ1-1	CASRRDTEAFF
TRBV6-4	TRBJ1-5	CASSVEGGGQPQHF
TRBV2	TRBJ1-6	CASSVTGWDNSPLHF
TRBV18	TRBJ1-5	CASSPGQVSNQPQHF
TRBV27	TRBJ2-6	CASSFLLSANVLTF
TRBV7-2	TRBJ2-7	CASSLDRGPYEQYF
TRBV5-1	TRBJ2-5	CASSTGQGMETQYF
TRBV6-1	TRBJ2-3	CASSEADRGGTDTQYF
TRBV5-1	TRBJ2-7	CASSPGGQVLEQYF
TRBV19	TRBJ2-7	CASSIRKGTYEQYF
TRBV2	TRBJ1-6	CASSEFGGSPLHF
TRBV29-1	TRBJ2-7	CSVEGTGGLYEQYF
TRBV28	TRBJ2-7	CASSLGGGGYEQYF
TRBV5-8	TRBJ2-7	CASSLGQRRGREQYF
TRBV5-4	TRBJ1-5	CASSLAGTVYSNQPQHF
TRBV2	TRBJ1-1	CASSGQPMNTEAFF
TRBV9	TRBJ1-1	CASSGLGQPSTEAFF
TRBV4-1	TRBJ1-4	CASSRTGSEKLFF
TRBV6-1	TRBJ2-5	CASSLLAGQETQYF
TRBV5-1	TRBJ1-6	CASSLGDVNSPLHF
TRBV27	TRBJ1-1	CASSLYRGLGPDFEAFF
TRBV2	TRBJ1-6	CASILTGVAYNSPLHF
TRBV19	TRBJ1-4	CASSDRGSNEKLFF
TRBV5-1	TRBJ1-2	CASSEDGVYGYTF
TRBV5-3	TRBJ2-7	CARSLRPSSYEQYF
TRBV7-9	TRBJ2-3	CASSSSGVGTDTQYF
TRBV19	TRBJ1-2	CACRTSDYGYTF
TRBV7-2	TRBJ2-1	CASSYPTGWLFF
TRBV28	TRBJ2-1	CASSFHAGTSLSNEQFF